This entry is about one TCR beta chain. Germline values: CDR1 SEHNR, CDR2 FQNEAQ (reference sequence). The CDR3 runs 14 residues. V lost 6 bases and J 0 bases, leaving 9 bases between the germline ends. This entry belongs to a study of cytomegalovirus exposure and HLA in healthy donors. The table came from immunoSEQ multiplex PCR; TCRdb's copy has only in-frame clones and leaves some out. The table shows fewer than 200,000 clones, with around nine tenths occurring only once. The material sequenced was PBMCs. The rearrangement joins TRBV7-9 to TRBJ1-3; D is unresolved. This sequence originates from a man aged 25-40 years in good health and CMV-seropositive. The CDR3, as DNA: TGTGCCAGCAGTCTAGGGAACTCTGGAAACACCATATATTTT. Residues: CASSLGNSGNTIYF.